This T cell receptor (beta chain) was captured in a study of radiotherapy plus CTLA-4 blockade in lung cancer. Study observations and caveats: Per reports, early blood T cell clone dynamics, plus interferon-beta, forecast response most strongly. TCR clones of tumor origin grew in blood after radiotherapy plus ipilimumab.

In regard to this clone: Antigen specificity is unknown.

Enrolled patients, whose metastatic non-small-cell lung cancer was chemo-refractory, received focal radiation plus CTLA-4 blockade with ipilimumab. CDR3 length: 15 amino acids. V was clipped by 0 bases and J by 6 bases, with 11 bases between them. Germline V gives CDR1 LGHNA, CDR2 YNFKEQ. Here immunoSEQ multiplex PCR was the method, and the copy in TCRdb shows in-frame clones only, minus some. The table includes roughly 59,000 clones, about 70% detected once. Sequenced here: peripheral blood, sampled from a patient treated with radiotherapy plus ipilimumab. V is TRBV4-2 and J is TRBJ1-4; no firm D call. The sequence derives from a human donor with non-small cell lung cancer whose response to radiotherapy plus ipilimumab could not be evaluated. As DNA, the CDR3 is TGTGCCAGCAGCCAAGATCTAGAGACGGATGAAAAACTGTTTTTT. Translation: CASSQDLETDEKLFF.